The rows below give T cell receptor beta chains drawn from one sample of a study of blood T cell repertoires in COVID-19. The repertoire was sequenced with immunoSEQ multiplex PCR; TCRdb's copy has only in-frame clones and lacks some. The sample consists of roughly 69,000 clones, just over 85% of them appearing once. The sample consisted of peripheral blood. The receptors derive from a human donor in a cohort sampled during active COVID-19. CDR3s include the opening cysteine and the closing phenylalanine or tryptophan. Each record gives: D gene, clone size, J gene, V gene, CDR3 protein, CDR3 DNA. A D gene is named only where the DNA matches it firmly. The size of a clone is reported for some rows only, either as once, few or many, or as a class for expanded clones.

>TRBD2|-|TRBJ2-3|TRBV6-6
CASSYSGRRPDTQYF
TGTGCCAGCAGTTATAGCGGGAGGCGCCCAGATACGCAGTATTTT
>-|-|TRBJ2-5|TRBV7-2
CASSVGYQETQYF
TGTGCCAGCAGCGTCGGGTACCAAGAGACCCAGTACTTC
>-|once|TRBJ2-1|TRBV5-1
CASSSATGSNEQFF
TGCGCCAGCAGCTCCGCGACAGGCAGCAATGAGCAGTTCTTC
>TRBD1|-|TRBJ1-3|TRBV6-5
CASIGTAGNTIYF
TGTGCCAGCATCGGGACAGCTGGAAACACCATATATTTT
>-|-|TRBJ2-2|TRBV28
CASRGTMNTGELFF
TGTGCCAGCAGGGGGACAATGAACACCGGGGAGCTGTTTTTT
>-|-|TRBJ2-2|TRBV5-1
CASSSVTNTGELFF
TGCGCCAGCAGCTCGGTGACGAACACCGGGGAGCTGTTTTTT
>-|-|TRBJ2-7|TRBV9
CASSVGLGASYEQYF
TGTGCCAGCAGCGTAGGGCTGGGGGCTAGCTACGAGCAGTACTTC
>-|-|TRBJ2-4|TRBV7-8
CASSLGPEVLAKNIQYF
TGTGCCAGCAGCTTAGGGCCCGAGGTACTAGCCAAAAACATTCAGTACTTC
>-|-|TRBJ2-1|TRBV6-5
CASSYGTSFYNEQFF
TGTGCCAGCAGTTACGGTACTAGCTTCTACAATGAGCAGTTCTTC
>TRBD2|-|TRBJ2-1|TRBV18
CASSPKTSGNEQFF
TGTGCCAGCTCACCGAAGACTAGCGGCAATGAGCAGTTCTTC
>-|-|TRBJ1-1|TRBV7-8
CASRKNPTGPSEAFF
TGTGCCAGCAGGAAAAACCCTACAGGGCCGTCTGAAGCTTTCTTT
>TRBD2|few|TRBJ2-7|TRBV6-5
CASSRTSGLSYEQYF
TGTGCCAGCAGCCGAACTAGCGGACTCTCCTACGAGCAGTACTTC
>-|-|TRBJ2-5|TRBV7-2
CASSSGHVKETQYF
TGTGCCAGCAGCTCCGGACACGTAAAAGAGACCCAGTACTTC
>TRBD2|-|TRBJ2-1|TRBV9
CASSARAGVTYNEQFF
TGTGCCAGCAGCGCCCGAGCGGGAGTAACCTACAATGAGCAGTTCTTC
>TRBD2|few|TRBJ2-7|TRBV9
CASSLTSGGRDEQYF
TGTGCCAGCAGCTTGACTAGCGGGGGGCGGGACGAGCAGTACTTC
>TRBD1|-|TRBJ1-1|TRBV5-4
CASRGPGQVNTEAFF
TGTGCCAGCAGGGGTCCGGGACAGGTGAACACTGAAGCTTTCTTT
>TRBD1|-|TRBJ1-2|TRBV29-1
CSGRQGDYGYTF
TGCAGCGGCAGACAGGGAGACTATGGCTACACCTTC
>-|-|TRBJ2-7|TRBV7-9
CASSSRVEQYF
TGTGCCAGCAGCTCCAGGGTCGAGCAGTACTTC
>-|once|TRBJ2-2|TRBV9
CASSVDGGGKTGELFF
TGTGCCAGCAGCGTAGACGGAGGAGGTAAAACCGGGGAGCTGTTTTTT
>-|-|TRBJ1-5|TRBV28
CASSSPGSNQPQHF
TGTGCCAGCAGTAGTCCGGGGAGCAATCAGCCCCAGCATTTT
>-|once|TRBJ2-5|TRBV19
CATSRGETQYF
TGTGCCACTTCCCGAGGAGAGACCCAGTACTTC
>-|-|TRBJ2-3|TRBV18
CASSTQGMSTDTQYF
TGTGCCAGCTCAACTCAGGGCATGAGCACAGATACGCAGTATTTT
>-|-|TRBJ2-3|TRBV4-2
CASSQEVEGTDTQYF
TGTGCCAGCAGCCAAGAGGTGGAGGGCACAGATACGCAGTATTTT
>TRBD2|-|TRBJ2-1|TRBV4-1
CASSRMTSGTGDEQFF
TGCGCCAGCAGCCGGATGACTAGCGGGACCGGGGATGAGCAGTTCTTC
>-|-|TRBJ1-4|TRBV6-6
CASSSRVENEKLFF
TGTGCCAGCAGTTCCAGGGTTGAGAATGAAAAACTGTTTTTT
>TRBD2|-|TRBJ2-1|TRBV6-5
CASRRGGFNDEQFF
TGTGCCAGCAGGCGGGGGGGATTCAACGATGAGCAGTTCTTC
>-|-|TRBJ2-1|TRBV27
CASSFRASSVHEQFF
TGTGCCAGCAGTTTTAGAGCTAGCTCGGTGCATGAGCAGTTCTTC
>-|once|TRBJ2-2|TRBV18
CASSPLGSQRRELFF
TGTGCCAGCTCACCACTCGGGTCCCAGCGAAGGGAGCTGTTTTTT
>-|-|TRBJ2-7|TRBV18
CASSPSQGAYEQYF
TGTGCCAGCTCACCTAGCCAGGGCGCCTACGAGCAGTACTTC
>TRBD1|-|TRBJ1-5|TRBV6-1
CASSVKTLRQGLNQPQHF
TGTGCCAGCAGTGTCAAGACCCTTAGACAGGGGCTAAATCAGCCCCAGCATTTT
>TRBD1|-|TRBJ2-1|TRBV6-4
CASSRDRDRDEQFF
TGTGCCAGCAGCAGGGACAGGGATAGGGATGAGCAGTTCTTC
>-|-|TRBJ2-7|TRBV21-1
CASRGHLDVYEQYF
TGTGCCAGCAGAGGACACCTCGACGTTTACGAGCAGTACTTC
>TRBD2|-|TRBJ2-1|TRBV10-3
CAISVGLAGGPKMSNEQFF
TGTGCCATCAGTGTAGGACTAGCGGGAGGGCCTAAGATGAGCAATGAGCAGTTCTTC